The 22 T cell receptor beta chains reported below all come from one sample, sequenced in a study of T cells in Graves' hyperthyroidism and ophthalmopathy. Amplified regions were TCR beta CDR3 sequences from RNA transcripts. RT-PCR in the first round (using the HTBI primer set) targeted the TCR CDR3. TCRdb itself ran the multiplex PCR reads through MiXCR, one entry per CDR3 protein. The sample has a few hundred thousand distinct CDR3 sequences, around 20% seen once. The sequenced sample was blood. These receptors came from a man aged 30-40 years with Graves' ophthalmopathy.

This clonotype was seen more than once but under ten times. The CDR3, as DNA: TGTGCCAGCAGCTTAGGCCGGGACAGGGAAGGCTACACCTTC. Protein sequence: CASSLGRDREGYTF. J is TRBJ1-2 and V is TRBV7-6; 9 bases fit TRBD1. The germline CDR1 and CDR2 sequences are SGHVS and FNYEAQ. Germline trimming cut 1 base from V and 8 bases from J; bases unmatched to any gene: 5. The length of the CDR3 is 14 residues.

The CDR3 loop reads CASRRALSSYNEQFF. The CDR3 DNA follows: TGTGCCAGCAGGCGCGCCCTAAGCTCCTACAATGAGCAGTTCTTC. The chain is built from TRBV28 and TRBJ2-1; no reliable D call. The germline V gene has CDR1 MDHEN and CDR2 SYDVKM. V lost 6 bases to trimming and J lost 0 bases, with 12 bases between them. CDR3 size: 15 residues.

The chain employs TRBV29-1 and TRBJ2-7; TRBD2 might be the D (7 bases). V lost 6 bases and J lost 2, with 11 bases in between. The CDR3 contains 12 residues. Germline V gives CDR1 SQVTM, CDR2 ANQGSEA. The CDR3, as DNA: TGCAGCGTGAGGGGGGGCCCCTACGAGCAGTACTTC. It is translated as CSVRGGPYEQYF.

In this sample, this clonotype turned up many times. The V and J genes are TRBV11-2 and TRBJ1-1, with unresolved D. Germline V gene sequence: CDR1 SGHAT, CDR2 FQNNGV. The germline V and J ends were trimmed by 1 base and 0 bases, with 6 bases remaining between them. This CDR3 is 14 amino acids long. Here the CDR3 DNA reads TGTGCCAGCAGCTTAGCCCCGGTGAACACTGAAGCTTTCTTT. Residues: CASSLAPVNTEAFF.

This clonotype was recorded a few times. The genes are TRBV11-3 and TRBJ1-1; 8 bases match TRBD1. Germline CDR1 reads SGHNT; CDR2 reads YENEEA. The CDR3 is 17 residues long. Trimming cost V 2 bases and J 1 base; bases outside gene matches: 9. Here the CDR3 reads CASSLTSQGATNTEAFF. The CDR3 DNA reads as TGTGCCAGCAGCTTAACTAGCCAGGGGGCCACGAACACTGAAGCTTTCTTT.

In this sample, this clonotype turned up many times. The chain couples TRBV10-3 to TRBJ1-2, with D maybe TRBD1 (6 bases). V lost 10 bases, J lost 7 bases, and 19 bases lay in between. Per germline, CDR1 ENHRY and CDR2 SYGVKD. CDR3 length: 13 amino acids. CDR3 loop: CATTPSTGPGYTF. CDR3 bases: TGTGCCACCACACCCTCTACAGGGCCTGGCTACACCTTC.

The gene calls are TRBV12-3 or TRBV12-4 and TRBJ2-1; possible D gene TRBD2, 5 bases. The CDR3 is 13 amino acids. The V and J ends lost 6 bases and 5 bases respectively, with 11 bases between them. CDR3 nucleotide sequence: TGTGCCAGCAGCAAGGACTTGAACAATGAGCAGTTCTTC. It codes for CASSKDLNNEQFF.

The rearrangement uses TRBV6-2 or TRBV6-3 and TRBJ2-1; D remains ambiguous. V lost 5 bases and J 1 base, leaving 12 bases between the germline ends. Germline V gene sequence: CDR1 MNHEY, CDR2 SVGEGT. The CDR3 spans 15 residues. The CDR3 loop reads CASSVEKQSYNEQFF. The CDR3 bases are TGTGCCAGCAGTGTGGAGAAACAATCCTACAATGAGCAGTTCTTC.

This clonotype was counted ten times or more. The rearrangement uses TRBV20-1 and TRBJ2-2, with 14 bases identical to TRBD2. Trimming at V came to 2 bases and at J to 3 bases, leaving 11 bases not matched to a gene. CDR3 size: 19 residues. Per the germline V gene, CDR1 is DFQATT and CDR2 is SNEGSKA (reference sequence). Here the CDR3 DNA reads TGCAGTGCTAGACTTCCGGGACTAGCGGGAGTTCGGGACACCGGGGAGCTGTTTTTT. It yields the protein CSARLPGLAGVRDTGELFF.

This clonotype was found many times. V and J are TRBV6-1 and TRBJ1-4; D gene uncertain. The ends were cut back, 6 bases at V and 6 bases at J, with 11 bases in the middle. The germline V gene encodes CDR1 MNHNS and CDR2 SASEGT. There are 13 residues in the CDR3. CDR3 nucleotide sequence: TGTGCCAGCAGAAGGAGGGAAGATGAAAAACTGTTTTTT. Its protein product is CASRRREDEKLFF.

In this sample, this clonotype turned up a few times. The chain recombines TRBV6-1 with TRBJ2-7, with a tentative D call TRBD2 (5 bases). Trimming shortened V by 4 bases and J by 1 base, and 14 bases separated the two germline ends. Germline CDR1 reads MNHNS; CDR2 reads SASEGT. There are 15 residues in the CDR3. The CDR3 DNA reads as TGTGCCAGCAGTGCCCAATCGGGCGGGTCCTACGAGCAGTACTTC. Its translation is CASSAQSGGSYEQYF.

The chain links TRBV5-1 to TRBJ2-3; TRBD1 might be the D (5 bases). Germline loops: CDR1 SGHRS, CDR2 YFSETQ. This CDR3 region has 14 residues. V lost 2 bases to trimming and J lost 4 bases, with 11 bases between them. CDR3 amino acids: CASSLEGVADTQYF. The CDR3 DNA sequence: TGCGCCAGCAGCTTAGAAGGGGTGGCAGATACGCAGTATTTT.

There are many counts of this clonotype. This sequence joins TRBV7-2 and TRBJ2-2; tentative D call: TRBD2 (5 bases). V lost 9 bases and J lost 6, with 23 bases in between. The V gene's germline CDR1 is SGHTA and CDR2 FQGNSA. This CDR3 comprises 16 residues. CDR3 sequence: CARPPYQASLSGELFF. As DNA, the CDR3 is TGTGCCAGACCTCCATACCAAGCTAGCCTCTCCGGGGAGCTGTTTTTT.

V is TRBV4-1 and J is TRBJ1-5; D perhaps matches TRBD1 (5 bases). With 1 base removed from V and 4 bases from J, the gap between germline ends came to 11 bases. The germline gives CDR1 MGHRA, CDR2 YSYEKL. This CDR3 has 15 amino acids. CDR3 coding DNA: TGCGCCAGCAGCCAAGTAGGAGAGGGGAATCAGCCCCAGCATTTT. It translates to CASSQVGEGNQPQHF.

V usage is TRBV10-2 and J usage is TRBJ1-2; D is undetermined. The germline V gene has CDR1 WSHSY and CDR2 SAAADI. Trimming pared 5 bases from V and 0 bases from J, leaving 7 bases between. The CDR3 has 13 residues. The CDR3 protein is CASSRVANYGYTF. The CDR3 coding sequence is TGCGCCAGCAGTCGGGTAGCTAACTATGGCTACACCTTC.

The rearrangement uses TRBV6-5 and TRBJ2-3; 8 bases are a match to TRBD1. With V trimmed by 0 bases and J by 4 bases, 6 bases remained unmatched. The CDR3 is 16 amino acids. Germline values: CDR1 MNHEY, CDR2 SVGAGI. The CDR3 loop reads CASSYSIQGGPDTQYF. The CDR3 nucleotides read TGTGCCAGCAGTTACTCGATACAGGGGGGCCCAGATACGCAGTATTTT.

The rearrangement links TRBV20-1 to TRBJ1-5, with a weak D call TRBD1 (5 bases). Trimming pared 6 bases from V and 3 bases from J, leaving 12 bases between. Germline V gives CDR1 DFQATT, CDR2 SNEGSKA (reference sequence). The CDR3 runs to 13 residues. CDR3 region: CSAGDSLNQPQHF. The CDR3 coding sequence is TGCAGTGCCGGAGACAGTCTCAATCAGCCCCAGCATTTT.

This clonotype was counted a few times. V is TRBV9 and J is TRBJ1-5; D not certain. V lost 2 bases, J lost 7 bases, and 10 bases lay in between. Germline V lookup: CDR1 SGDLS, CDR2 YYNGEE. The CDR3 totals 13 residues. The CDR3 loop is CASSVGVKQPQHF. The CDR3 DNA reads as TGTGCCAGCAGCGTGGGCGTGAAGCAGCCCCAGCATTTT.

This clonotype was counted between two and nine times. V gene TRBV7-9 combines with J gene TRBJ2-1, with TRBD2 as a possible D gene (5 bases). This CDR3 region has 13 residues. CDR1 is SEHNR, CDR2 FQNEAQ, per germline (reference sequence). V lost 8 bases and J lost 1, with 9 bases in between. The CDR3, as DNA: TGTGCCAGCGGACGCGGGTCCTACAATGAGCAGTTCTTC. Translation gives CASGRGSYNEQFF.

This clonotype was counted only a few times. The rearrangement joins TRBV7-2 to TRBJ1-1; weak D call: TRBD1 (5 bases). The V end was cut by 2 bases, the J end by 6 bases, with 10 bases between. CDR1 SGHTA and CDR2 FQGNSA come from the germline V gene. This CDR3 has 13 amino acids. DNA of the CDR3: TGTGCCAGCAGCTTATTTCAAGGGGCTGAAGCTTTCTTT. Translated: CASSLFQGAEAFF.

The chain uses TRBV6-1 and TRBJ1-1; D is uncertain. V shed 5 bases and J shed 1 base, with 8 bases lying between them. This CDR3 comprises 13 residues. Germline-derived CDR1 and CDR2 are MNHNS and SASEGT. CDR3 sequence: CASSSHTNTEAFF. The CDR3 bases are TGTGCCAGCAGTTCACATACGAACACTGAAGCTTTCTTT.

The chain combines TRBV12-3 or TRBV12-4 with TRBJ1-6; D remains unclear. This CDR3 is 14 amino acids long. Trimming stripped 2 bases from V and 6 bases from J, with 8 bases between. CDR3 bases: TGTGCCAGCAGTTTAAAGGGATTTAATTCACCCCTCCACTTT. Protein product: CASSLKGFNSPLHF.